Described below is a single T cell receptor beta chain sequence and its context. What it binds is not known. Its ends do not fully match the called genes, so a read error is possible. Co-extraction of both nucleic acids (RNA and DNA) used about 20-33 mg of unsorted bulk tissue. Treatment of the patients' primary liver carcinoma consisted of surgical resection. Every tumor sample analyzed contained over 85% viable tumor cells. The length of the CDR3 is 16 residues. Germline V gene lookup returns CDR1 MNHNY and CDR2 SVGAGI (reference sequence). The record originates from a study of tumor-infiltrating lymphocytes in primary liver carcinoma. The study's findings and limits: Only about 7-24% of top clones occurred in every one of the five tumor regions. Tumor samples exhibited a significantly greater top-250-clone fraction than blood samples (p = 0.039).

The investigators made TCR beta cDNA from 500 ng total RNA, using a constant-region primer. Investigators got TCR beta libraries out of three nested multiplex PCR rounds, done with slightly modified ARM-PCR. TRBV1-TRBV30 forward and Cbeta reverse primers drove the first two approximately 10-cycle rounds. TCRdb ran MiXCR on the multiplex PCR reads and lists one entry per CDR3 protein. Of about 64,000 distinct CDR3 sequences listed, 71% are singletons. J is TRBJ2-3 and V is TRBV6-6; D is ambiguous. The TCR originated in a man aged 35 to 55 with primary liver carcinoma and hepatitis B virus infection. Material: liver tumor tissue from sampling region 4. Subset given: tumor region T4, right-lateral pole. The CDR3: CASSPIAGGITDTLYF. The CDR3 nucleotides are TGTGCCAGCAGTCCCATCGCTGGTGGAATCACAGATACGCTGTATTTT.